The entry that follows covers one TCR beta chain sequence. Its antigen is not known. CDR1 is SNHLY, CDR2 FYNNEI, per germline. V was trimmed by 8 bases and J by 7 bases, leaving 20 bases between them. This CDR3 is 14 amino acids long. These data originate in a study of T cell responses to AZD1222 COVID-19 vaccine. As for the study in general: Second-dose schedules of about 4 or about 12 weeks were combined.

General observations from the study: Compared with day 0, the breadth and depth of the Spike-specific TCR repertoire rose significantly after two doses of AZD1222. The repertoires were collected only after the peak T cell response.

Profiled with immunoSEQ multiplex PCR; TCRdb holds only in-frame clones, not every one. In the table there are 80,000 to 100,000 clones, around 89% of which are singletons. The clonotype originates from an adult in good health. The input for sequencing was peripheral blood, taken on day 0 of AZD1222 vaccination. This chain links TRBV2 with TRBJ2-5, with D possibly TRBD1 on 10 matching bases. The CDR3 bases are TGTGCCAGCCGACAGGGGGCGCGGGGGGGGACCCAGTACTTC. Encoded protein: CASRQGARGGTQYF.